This T cell receptor (beta chain) was observed in a study of post-analysis software for immune sequencing data. Study at large: Relapsing-remitting, secondary progressive and progressive-relapsing multiple sclerosis courses were included. Study-wide results and caveats: When the samples were clustered directly with F measure, those that had been prepared in the same batch showed strong co-clustering. Elevated frequency relative to controls characterized several TRBV segments in patients, TRBV5-6, TRBV5-1 and TRBV20-1 among them. Controls' normalized Chao1 diversity significantly exceeded that of multiple sclerosis patients.

Trimming at V came to 4 bases and at J to 7 bases, leaving 6 bases not matched to a gene. The CDR3 is 15 amino acids. Germline V lookup: CDR1 SGHTA, CDR2 FQGTGA. Libraries were made from TCR beta cDNA, and they carried unique molecular identifiers. Researchers reported roughly 0.5 million cDNA molecules coming from roughly 1 to 10 million T cells. Each CDR3 protein gets one entry after TCRdb re-called the PCR reads with MiXCR. The repertoire holds roughly 600,000 distinct CDR3 sequences, with around 47% as singletons. This clonotype occurred a few times. Its antigen is as yet unknown. The material sequenced was blood. The clonotype comes from a girl aged 10 to 17 with multiple sclerosis. This chain connects TRBV7-3 to TRBJ2-1, with TRBD2 identical over 11 bases. CDR3 nucleotide sequence: TGTGCCAGCAGCTCCCAGGGACTAGCGGTGAATGAGCAGTTCTTC. As protein: CASSSQGLAVNEQFF.